The 5 T cell receptor beta chains given below trace back to one sample, sequenced in a study of TIL therapy for anti-PD-1-resistant metastatic lung cancer. As for time point: pre-treatment sample, taken before nivolumab and TIL therapy. The libraries were made with immunoSEQ v3. Clones were sequenced by immunoSEQ multiplex PCR, and TCRdb holds only the in-frame ones, with some missing. The data contain more than 55,000 clones, about 81% of them seen just once; the ten biggest clones take up roughly 3%. Material: blood, obtained at baseline. The source of these receptors is a person aged 25-85 years with non-small cell lung cancer.

This chain joins TRBV6-5 and TRBJ1-2; D unresolved. CDR3 length: 13 residues. Germline assignment: CDR1 MNHEY and CDR2 SVGAGI. Trimming pared 8 bases from V and 6 bases from J, leaving 16 bases between. The CDR3 protein is CASAPTGLHGYTF. For the CDR3, the DNA is TGTGCCAGCGCTCCAACCGGGTTACATGGCTACACCTTC.

This clone has just one count. The DNA of the CDR3 is TGTGCCACCGAACTAGCGCCTAACACAGATACGCAGTATTTT. Its translation: CATELAPNTDTQYF. The rearrangement links TRBV24-1 to TRBJ2-3; 7 positions agree with TRBD2. The CDR3 runs 14 residues. CDR1 and CDR2 from the germline V gene are KGHDR and SFDVKD. Germline trimming cut 9 bases from V and 2 bases from J; bases unmatched to any gene: 7.

The chain combines TRBV29-1 with TRBJ1-1; D may be TRBD1 (5 bases). V was trimmed by 4 bases and J by 1 base, leaving 7 bases between them. From germline, CDR1 is SQVTM and CDR2 ANQGSEA. CDR3 length equals 12 residues. The CDR3 spells CSVGQTNTEAFF. The CDR3 DNA sequence: TGCAGCGTTGGACAGACGAACACTGAAGCTTTCTTT.

The chain is built from TRBV28 and TRBJ2-5; TRBD2 is a possible D gene (5 bases). The CDR3 is 16 amino acids. The germline gives CDR1 MDHEN, CDR2 SYDVKM. Between the trimmed V and J ends, which lost 1 base and 5 bases, there was a span of 17 bases. The CDR3 sequence is CASSLSRRGRGETQYF. The CDR3 coding sequence is TGTGCCAGCAGTTTATCCCGACGCGGCAGAGGGGAGACCCAGTACTTC.

For this clone: A junction end diverges from the germline sequence, so it may reflect a read error. This chain connects TRBV15 to TRBJ2-1; TRBD2 aligns across 10 bases. The CDR3 is 15 residues long. Per the germline V gene, CDR1 is LNHNV and CDR2 is YYDKDF (reference sequence). CDR3 amino acids: CATSTSGVAGGPRVF. For the CDR3, the DNA is TGTGCCACCAGCACAAGCGGGGTAGCGGGGGGCCCTAGGGTCTTC.